The rows below give T cell receptor beta chains drawn from one sample of a study of cytomegalovirus exposure and HLA in healthy donors. Sequencing used immunoSEQ multiplex PCR; TCRdb keeps in-frame clones, though not all of them. Of approximately 200,000 clones in the sample, approximately 80% are singletons; the top ten hold around 2.1%. Material for sequencing was PBMCs. These receptors all stem from a woman under 30 in good health and CMV-seropositive. Each CDR3 is given without its conserved first and last residue. The order of the fields is J gene, V gene, CDR3 protein.

TRBJ1-4	TRBV28	ASSLLNEKLF
TRBJ1-6	TRBV27	ASRLPGQGNSPLH
TRBJ2-6	TRBV21-1	ASIRTGARTGANVLT
TRBJ2-5	TRBV5-5	ASSLSGNQETQY
TRBJ2-7	TRBV7-6	ASSQTGGSYEQY
TRBJ2-5	TRBV4-1	ASRGTEQETQY
TRBJ1-2	TRBV5-1	ASSVSGTGEFYGYT
TRBJ1-1	TRBV21-1	ASSKVLHWDSGDNGMNTEAF
-	TRBV28	ASSPQGTGEQY
TRBJ2-2	TRBV6-1	ASRGQGVRELF
TRBJ1-5	TRBV19	ASSAQGAGQPQH
TRBJ2-1	TRBV6-1	ASSDPRESGGHNEQF
TRBJ1-3	TRBV6-5	ASSNTGGSGNTIY
TRBJ1-1	TRBV19	ASNAQGVEAF
TRBJ1-2	TRBV5-6	ASSLFSVSVYGYT
TRBJ1-1	TRBV5-4	ASSLSNTEAF
TRBJ1-5	TRBV7-9	ASSLGGTGISNQPQH
TRBJ1-2	TRBV4-3	ASSQDEHYGYT
TRBJ1-2	TRBV7-2	ASSLKLTGDYT
TRBJ2-5	TRBV19	ASSIVAFKETQY
TRBJ2-5	TRBV5-1	ASSLNVEETQY
TRBJ1-1	TRBV5-4	ASSSTGQENTEAF
TRBJ2-1	TRBV30	ACSGQGEQF
TRBJ2-3	TRBV2	ASSENWQGTDTQY
TRBJ1-1	TRBV5-4	ASSWPGQNTEAF
TRBJ1-5	TRBV7-4	ASSLGDRGGQPQH
TRBJ2-3	TRBV15	ATSGFRESGADTQY
TRBJ1-5	TRBV4-1	ASSQPGGLQPQH
TRBJ2-1	TRBV23-1	ASSQGTGGRNEQF
TRBJ2-7	TRBV6-6	ASSYTGLNYEQY
TRBJ1-1	TRBV4-1	ASSQDWGTGANTEAF
TRBJ2-7	TRBV7-6	ASSSEVGGHEQY
TRBJ1-1	TRBV30	AWSTLRTDNTEAF
TRBJ2-7	TRBV25-1	ASSEGTSSNEQY
TRBJ2-3	TRBV4-1	ASTERGGGIDTQY
TRBJ1-3	TRBV13	ASLLRSGNTIY
TRBJ1-2	TRBV7-3	ASSLGGGQAYGYT
TRBJ2-2	TRBV6-1	ASSLRTANTGELF
TRBJ2-5	TRBV10-3	AISEPTLVAETQY
TRBJ2-2	TRBV11-2	ASSFIRGMFMSTGELF
TRBJ2-5	TRBV27	ASVGLGAGEETQY
TRBJ2-3	TRBV5-6	ASSPQADTQY
TRBJ2-7	TRBV28	ASSLMGQASGEQY
TRBJ2-3	TRBV6-5	ASSYASDYSTDTQY
TRBJ1-1	TRBV5-1	ASSLTQGDTEAF
TRBJ2-5	TRBV18	ASSPVPVNQETQY
TRBJ2-5	TRBV25-1	ASSEREQETQY
TRBJ2-3	TRBV5-4	ASSLAPRGGTDTQY
-	TRBV10-3	AIRDRAYEQY
TRBJ1-2	TRBV4-1	ASSPERGNYGYT
TRBJ2-7	TRBV6-1	ASSVRDRTYEQY
TRBJ2-5	TRBV5-1	ASSLQGVNQETQY
TRBJ2-1	TRBV5-1	ASSPRTGGTYNEQF
TRBJ2-1	TRBV7-9	ASSSSGGGYEQF
TRBJ2-5	TRBV5-1	ASSTTGTGKKTQY
TRBJ2-1	TRBV30	AWSVNIPEQF